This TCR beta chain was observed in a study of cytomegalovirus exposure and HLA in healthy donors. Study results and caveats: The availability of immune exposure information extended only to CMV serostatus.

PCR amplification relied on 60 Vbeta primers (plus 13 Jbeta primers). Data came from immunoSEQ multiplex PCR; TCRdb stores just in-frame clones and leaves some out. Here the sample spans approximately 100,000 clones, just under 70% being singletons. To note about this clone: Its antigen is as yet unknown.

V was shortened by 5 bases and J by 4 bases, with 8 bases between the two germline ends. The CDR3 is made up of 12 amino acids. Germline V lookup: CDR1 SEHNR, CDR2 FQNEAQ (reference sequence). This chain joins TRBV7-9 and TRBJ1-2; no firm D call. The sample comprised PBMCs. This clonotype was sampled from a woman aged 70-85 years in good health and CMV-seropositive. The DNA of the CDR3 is TGTGCCAGCAGCGTCGGGAGCTATGGCTACACCTTC. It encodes CASSVGSYGYTF.